This entry lists 27 T cell receptor beta chains sequenced from one sample in a study of T cell responses to AZD1222 COVID-19 vaccine. Some clones are missing from TCRdb's copy, which holds only in-frame ones; the method was immunoSEQ multiplex PCR. Among over 110,000 clones listed, roughly 90% were seen once. Sample: peripheral blood, taken 28 days after the second AZD1222 dose. These receptors all stem from an adult who received the AZD1222 COVID-19 vaccine.

CDR3 protein: CASSLDRPSYNEQFF. The CDR3 nucleotides read TGCGCCAGCAGCTTGGACAGGCCCTCCTACAATGAGCAGTTCTTC. The chain is built from TRBV5-1 and TRBJ2-1, with a tentative D call TRBD1 (5 bases). The CDR3 has 15 amino acids. Trimming removed 0 bases from V and 0 bases from J, with 7 bases in between. Per germline, CDR1 SGHRS and CDR2 YFSETQ.

This chain links TRBV6-5 with TRBJ1-5; D perhaps matches TRBD1 (5 bases). Per germline, CDR1 MNHEY and CDR2 SVGAGI. The CDR3 loop spans 14 amino acids. V lost 5 bases and J lost 2, with 10 bases in between. The CDR3 DNA reads TGTGCCAGCAGTCAGGGAAGCGGCAATCAGCCCCAGCATTTT. Residues: CASSQGSGNQPQHF.

This chain connects TRBV19 to TRBJ2-1; D might be TRBD2 (5 bases). The CDR3 length is 13 residues. Germline CDR1 and CDR2: LNHDA and SQIVND (reference sequence). Trimming took 6 bases from V and 8 from J, leaving 14 bases between them. The CDR3 spells CASSPETNHEQFF. As DNA, the CDR3 is TGTGCCAGTAGCCCCGAGACTAACCATGAGCAGTTCTTC.

V usage is TRBV14 and J usage is TRBJ2-2, with TRBD2 matching 13 bases. The CDR3 contains 16 residues. The V gene end was trimmed by 2 bases and the J gene end by 8 bases; junction bases not matched to a gene: 5. CDR1 SGHDN and CDR2 FVKESK come from the germline V gene. CDR3 DNA: TGTGCCAGCAGCCAACAACCGGGACTAGCGGGAGGGGAGCTGTTTTTT. Its protein product is CASSQQPGLAGGELFF.

The chain employs TRBV30 and TRBJ1-1, with D unresolved. The CDR3 is 13 amino acids. Germline V CDR1 and CDR2: GTSNPN, SVGIG (reference sequence). The ends were cut back, 0 bases at V and 3 bases at J, with 8 bases in the middle. As DNA, the CDR3 is TGTGCCTGGAGTGTACTTGGAGACACTGAAGCTTTCTTT. This codes for CAWSVLGDTEAFF.

The genes are TRBV7-9 and TRBJ2-1; 7 bases map to TRBD2. Germline assignment: CDR1 SEHNR and CDR2 FQNEAQ (reference sequence). This CDR3 spans 16 amino acids. V shed 1 base, J shed 6 bases, and the junction held 9 bases outside the gene matches. CDR3 protein: CASSLVVGLVGNEQFF. For the CDR3, the DNA is TGTGCCAGCAGCTTAGTTGTCGGACTAGTGGGCAATGAGCAGTTCTTC. Using reference TRBV7-9 and TRBJ2-1 for the parts outside the CDR3, the full variable domain is DTGVSQNPRHKITKRGQNVTFRCDPISEHNRLYWYRQTLGQGPEFLTYFQNEAQLEKSRLLSDRFSAERPKGSFSTLEIQRTEQGDSAMYLCASSLVVGLVGNEQFFGPGTRLTVL.

The chain couples TRBV6-5 to TRBJ1-4; TRBD1 agrees at 9 bases. The CDR3 has 15 residues. V shed 5 bases and J 0 bases; nucleotides not matched to a gene: 1. Germline-derived CDR1 and CDR2 are MNHEY and SVGAGI. The CDR3 here is CASSRTGATNEKLFF. The CDR3 nucleotides are TGTGCCAGCAGTCGGACAGGGGCAACTAATGAAAAACTGTTTTTT.

A single count supports this clone. V usage is TRBV6-2 or TRBV6-3 and J usage is TRBJ1-5, with 11 bases lining up with TRBD1. The CDR3 is made up of 17 amino acids. In germline, CDR1 is MNHEY, CDR2 SVGEGT. V dropped 2 bases and J dropped 1; count of bases not matched to a gene: 4. The CDR3, as DNA: TGTGCCAGCAGTTACCCGGGACAGGGGGTGAGCAATCAGCCCCAGCATTTT. Translated: CASSYPGQGVSNQPQHF.

This chain uses TRBV27 with TRBJ1-2; a weak D match, TRBD1 (6 bases). The CDR3 contains 13 residues. Trimming pared 5 bases from V and 0 bases from J, leaving 7 bases between. Germline CDR1 and CDR2: MNHEY and SMNVEV (reference sequence). The CDR3 reads CASSRQANYGYTF. The CDR3 nucleotides are TGTGCCAGCAGTAGACAGGCTAACTATGGCTACACCTTC.

V gene TRBV5-1 combines with J gene TRBJ1-2; no definite D call. Germline V CDR1 and CDR2: SGHRS, YFSETQ. Trimming cost V 2 bases and J 4 bases, with 9 bases left between them. The CDR3 has 13 amino acids. This CDR3 reads CASSLGQSYGYTF. In DNA, the CDR3 is TGCGCCAGCAGCTTAGGTCAGAGCTATGGCTACACCTTC.

The chain uses TRBV29-1 and TRBJ2-5; 10 bases agree with TRBD2. V lost 1 base and J lost 4; bases outside the gene matches: 9. Germline assignment: CDR1 SQVTM and CDR2 ANQGSEA. The CDR3 sequence is 16 residues long. The chain's CDR3 is CSVEGVASGSGETQYF. The CDR3 DNA reads as TGCAGCGTTGAAGGAGTGGCTAGCGGGAGTGGAGAGACCCAGTACTTC.

This CDR3 is CASSEGGWSNQPQHF. CDR3 in DNA: TGTGCCAGTAGTGAGGGGGGTTGGAGCAATCAGCCCCAGCATTTT. The chain couples TRBV19 to TRBJ1-5; D may be TRBD1 (6 bases). The germline V gene has CDR1 LNHDA and CDR2 SQIVND (reference sequence). Trimming stripped 5 bases from V and 1 base from J, with 12 bases between. CDR3 length equals 15 residues.

The gene calls are TRBV30 and TRBJ1-4, with no clear D. The CDR3 length is 15 residues. Trimming took 0 bases from V and 5 from J, leaving 13 bases between them. Germline lookup yields CDR1 GTSNPN and CDR2 SVGIG (reference sequence). The CDR3 DNA follows: TGTGCCTGGAGTGTGACCAGTGGATCAAATGAAAAACTGTTTTTT. Translation gives CAWSVTSGSNEKLFF.

The rearrangement uses TRBV4-2 and TRBJ2-1; tentatively, D is TRBD2 (5 bases). Trimming left V 4 bases short and J 8 bases short, with 18 bases between. This CDR3 has 15 amino acids. Germline lookup yields CDR1 LGHNA and CDR2 YNFKEQ. This CDR3 reads CASSPRIARADEQFF. CDR3 coding DNA: TGTGCCAGCAGCCCACGGATAGCGAGAGCCGATGAGCAGTTCTTC.

The rearrangement joins TRBV18 to TRBJ2-5; perhaps TRBD1 as D (7 bases). The germline V gene has CDR1 KGHSH and CDR2 LQKENI. The CDR3 has 13 amino acids. The ends were cut back, 7 bases at V and 2 bases at J, with 11 bases in the middle. The CDR3 nucleotides read TGTGCCAGCTGCGGGACAGAGCAAGAGACCCAGTACTTC. It is translated as CASCGTEQETQYF. The full variable domain, completed using reference TRBV18 and TRBJ2-5, is NAGVMQNPRHLVRRRGQEARLRCSPMKGHSHVYWYRQLPEEGLKFMVYLQKENIIDESGMPKERFSAEFPKEGPSILRIQQVVRGDSAAYFCASCGTEQETQYFGPGTRLLVL.

V usage is TRBV28 and J usage is TRBJ2-7, with a possible D match to TRBD2 (7 bases). This CDR3 has 15 amino acids. Per germline, CDR1 MDHEN and CDR2 SYDVKM. Trimming stripped 6 bases from V and 0 bases from J, with 15 bases between. The CDR3 loop reads CASSNQGGGSYEQYF. DNA for the CDR3: TGTGCCAGCAGCAACCAAGGGGGGGGCTCCTACGAGCAGTACTTC.

The chain has TRBV7-2 and TRBJ2-1; 9 nucleotides agree with TRBD2. There are 14 residues in the CDR3. Looked up from germline, CDR1 is SGHTA and CDR2 is FQGNSA. J lost 4 bases, V lost 5 bases, and 3 bases had no gene match. The CDR3 is CASSLSGGYNEQFF. CDR3 nucleotide sequence: TGTGCCAGCAGCCTTAGCGGGGGTTACAATGAGCAGTTCTTC.

The rearrangement links TRBV3-1 (or the pseudogene TRBV3-2) to TRBJ2-5, with 13 bases matching TRBD2. V gave up 3 bases and J gave up 5 bases; unmatched junction bases: 0. This CDR3 is built from 14 residues. Germline V lookup: CDR1 LGHDT, CDR2 YNNKEL (reference sequence). CDR3 sequence reads: CASSQGLAGETQYF. CDR3 DNA: TGTGCCAGCAGCCAGGGACTAGCGGGGGAGACCCAGTACTTC.

CDR3 in DNA: TGTGCCAGCAGTTACGGGGAGACTAGAAACATCTATGGCTACACCTTC. Residues: CASSYGETRNIYGYTF. The rearrangement links TRBV6-5 to TRBJ1-2; D call uncertain. The V gene lost 2 bases and the J gene lost 4 bases, with 17 bases spanning the gap. This CDR3 has 16 residues. Germline lookup yields CDR1 MNHEY and CDR2 SVGAGI.

The rearrangement uses TRBV6-6 and TRBJ1-3; TRBD1 might be the D (5 bases). Germline V gives CDR1 MNHNY, CDR2 SVGAGI (reference sequence). V dropped 8 bases and J dropped 4 bases, with 12 bases sitting between them. The CDR3 totals 13 residues. CDR3 amino acids: CASDRGEGNTIYF. CDR3 in DNA: TGTGCCAGCGATAGAGGGGAGGGAAACACCATATATTTT.

The gene calls are TRBV5-1 and TRBJ2-1; 14 bases fit TRBD2. CDR1 SGHRS and CDR2 YFSETQ come from the germline V gene. The V and J ends lost 3 bases and 2 bases, in that order; junction bases with no gene match: 10. The CDR3 runs 19 residues. The CDR3 DNA follows: TGCGCCAGCAGCTCGTCAGGACTAGCGGGGGGTTCTCCCTACAATGAGCAGTTCTTC. Translating it yields CASSSSGLAGGSPYNEQFF.

The chain recombines TRBV27 with TRBJ1-1; 8 positions agree with TRBD1. The germline V gene has CDR1 MNHEY and CDR2 SMNVEV (reference sequence). The CDR3 covers 16 residues. The CDR3 region has the DNA TGTGCGAGCCGGGACAGGTTGTCGGTGTCCAGCGCTGAAGCTTTCTTT. This sequence encodes CASRDRLSVSSAEAFF.

J is TRBJ1-3 and V is TRBV7-6; TRBD1 matches at 7 bases. The V gene end was trimmed by 4 bases and the J gene end by 7 bases; junction bases not matched to a gene: 10. Germline loops: CDR1 SGHVS, CDR2 FNYEAQ. This CDR3 has 15 amino acids. The CDR3 coding sequence is TGTGCCAGCAGCTCCCTTGAAGGGGGCTGGAACACCATATATTTT. It encodes CASSSLEGGWNTIYF.

V is TRBV7-8 and J is TRBJ2-3; D ambiguous. The CDR3 consists of 12 residues. The V end lost 2 bases, the J end lost 4 bases, and 4 bases lay between the germline ends. The germline CDR1 and CDR2 sequences are SGHVS and FQNEAQ. The CDR3 nucleotides read TGTGCCAGCAGCTTACGGTCAGATACGCAGTATTTT. Translating it yields CASSLRSDTQYF.

The rearrangement uses TRBV18 and TRBJ2-7; D could derive from TRBD1 or TRBD2 (6 bases each). Trimming cost V 5 bases and J 7 bases, with 18 bases left between them. CDR1 is KGHSH and CDR2 is LQKENI in the germline V gene. The CDR3 length is 14 residues. The CDR3 spells CASSSGTTGREQYV. Here the CDR3 DNA reads TGTGCCAGCTCATCGGGGACCACAGGGAGGGAGCAGTACGTC.

The chain is built from TRBV10-3 and TRBJ1-5; weak D call: TRBD1 (6 bases). From germline, CDR1 is ENHRY and CDR2 SYGVKD. This CDR3 region has 13 residues. The germline V and J ends were trimmed by 8 bases and 6 bases, with 14 bases remaining between them. Here the CDR3 reads CAISRGSGQPQHF. The DNA of the CDR3 is TGTGCCATCTCAAGGGGGTCGGGTCAGCCCCAGCATTTT.

The chain uses TRBV3-1 (or the pseudogene TRBV3-2) and TRBJ1-6; no clear D. Germline-derived CDR1 and CDR2 are LGHDT and YNNKEL (reference sequence). The CDR3 has 13 residues. The V end was cut by 7 bases, the J end by 6 bases, with 10 bases between. The CDR3 sequence: CASTSVGNSPLHF. The CDR3 bases are TGTGCCAGCACCTCTGTAGGTAATTCACCCCTCCACTTT.